The entry below gives a single T cell receptor (beta chain) sequence along with its context. Both 60 Vbeta primers and 13 Jbeta primers went into the PCR. Only in-frame clones appear in the TCRdb table, and some are missing; sequencing was by immunoSEQ multiplex PCR. The sample comprises fewer than 200,000 clones, approximately 71% of which are singletons, and approximately 5.4% rests with the top ten. The data were taken from a study of cytomegalovirus exposure and HLA in healthy donors. Study-wide context: A prior study identified 117 million unique TCR beta sequences from 200 million or so T cells.

The CDR3 loop spans 16 amino acids. Germline values: CDR1 LGHNA, CDR2 YNFKEQ. Trimming cost V 4 bases and J 1 base; bases outside gene matches: 7. This clonotype originated in a woman aged 18-29 years in good health and CMV-seropositive. The chain carries TRBV4-2 and TRBJ2-4; 7 nucleotides line up with TRBD2. Input material: PBMCs. The CDR3 DNA sequence: TGTGCCAGCAGCCGAGGAGGGGAGGGGGCCAAAAACATTCAGTACTTC. Encoded protein: CASSRGGEGAKNIQYF.